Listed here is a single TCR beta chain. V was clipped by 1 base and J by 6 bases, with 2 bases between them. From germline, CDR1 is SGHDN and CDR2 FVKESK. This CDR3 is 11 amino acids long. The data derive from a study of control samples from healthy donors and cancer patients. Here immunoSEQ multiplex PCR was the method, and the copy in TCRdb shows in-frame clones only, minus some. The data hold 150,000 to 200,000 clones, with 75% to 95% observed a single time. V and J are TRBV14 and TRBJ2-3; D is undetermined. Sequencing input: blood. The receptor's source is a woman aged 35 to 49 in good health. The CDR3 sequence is CASSQGDTQYF. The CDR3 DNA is TGTGCCAGCAGCCAAGGGGATACGCAGTATTTT.